This paragraph reports one T cell receptor (beta chain). The antigen is undetermined. The data originate from a study of early T cells in non-severe SARS-CoV-2 infection. Study-wide context: Sequencing of bulk RNA from unsorted whole blood was done, without chain pairing.

Broader study findings: Anti-spike CD8 responses were favored in VDJdb matching, and private and CD4 specificities were missed.

The CDR3 consists of 14 residues. CDR1 and CDR2 from the germline V gene are SGHRS and YFSETQ. With 4 bases removed from V and 6 bases from J, the gap between germline ends came to 11 bases. Unique molecular identifiers were affixed to single, distinct cDNA molecules. In TCRdb, the 5' RACE reads were re-called with MiXCR into one record per CDR3 protein. The table lists about 66,000 distinct CDR3 sequences, roughly 13% of them singletons. The receptor was derived from an adult who was a healthcare worker with PCR-confirmed SARS-CoV-2 infection or an uninfected control (not recorded which). This rearrangement joins TRBV5-1 to TRBJ1-6; D gene ambiguous. What was sequenced was whole blood. The CDR3 region is CASSQHGSNSPLHF. The CDR3 DNA is TGCGCCAGCAGCCAACATGGCAGTAATTCACCCCTCCACTTT.